This T cell receptor beta chain was sequenced for a study of low-dose radiotherapy and immunotherapy resistance in tumors. Both TCRalpha and TCRbeta chains were reverse transcribed with V-gene-specific primers. TCRs underwent 20 PCR cycles of amplification with a constant-region primer and V-primer adapter. MiXCR, run by TCRdb on the reads, gives a single entry per CDR3 protein. The profile shows roughly 95,000 distinct CDR3 sequences, roughly 19% of them singletons. This clonotype was picked up many times. The time point denotes: after trial treatment. Stated treatment: LDRT plus nivolumab, ipilimumab, low-dose cyclophosphamide and aspirin (RACIN trial). The CDR3 covers 17 residues. J gave up 3 bases and V 5 bases, and 10 bases lay outside the gene matches.

The sample consisted of PBMCs, taken after low-dose radiotherapy plus immunotherapy. The clonotype was recovered from a female donor with ovarian cancer. V and J are TRBV12-3 or TRBV12-4 and TRBJ2-1, with 10 bases matching TRBD2. CDR3 DNA: TGTGCCAGCAGTCTATGGGATAGCGGGAGGTTCTACAATGAGCAGTTCTTC. As protein: CASSLWDSGRFYNEQFF.